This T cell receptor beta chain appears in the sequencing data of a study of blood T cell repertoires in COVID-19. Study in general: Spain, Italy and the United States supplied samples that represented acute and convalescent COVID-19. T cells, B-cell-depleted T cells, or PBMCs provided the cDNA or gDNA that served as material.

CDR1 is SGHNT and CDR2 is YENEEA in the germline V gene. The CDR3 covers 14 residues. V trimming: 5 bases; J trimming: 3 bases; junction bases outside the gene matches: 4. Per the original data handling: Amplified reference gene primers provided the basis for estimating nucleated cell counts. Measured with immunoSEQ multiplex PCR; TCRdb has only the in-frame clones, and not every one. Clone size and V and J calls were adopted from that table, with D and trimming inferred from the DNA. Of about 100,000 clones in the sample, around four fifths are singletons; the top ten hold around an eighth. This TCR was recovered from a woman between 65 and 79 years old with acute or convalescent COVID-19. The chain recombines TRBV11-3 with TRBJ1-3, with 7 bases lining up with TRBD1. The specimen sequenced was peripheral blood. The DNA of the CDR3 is TGTGCCAGCAGCCCTGGGGACAGTGGAAACACCATATATTTT. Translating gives CASSPGDSGNTIYF.